These T cell receptor beta chains were read from a single sample in a study of response to subunit inactivated influenza vaccine. Using its own MiXCR run on the RT-PCR reads, TCRdb lists one record per CDR3 protein. The repertoire holds 450,000 to 700,000 distinct CDR3 sequences, with 14% as singletons. The sample here was PBMCs from blood, taken approximately 12 days after vaccination. The receptor set was obtained from a man aged 45-60 years who received an inactivated influenza vaccine. Each CDR3 is given with its conserved first and last residue. A D gene is named only where the DNA matches it firmly. Clone size appears in some rows only: once, few, many, or a class for an expanded clone.

j_call clone_size v_call d_call cdr3_aa cdr3_nt
TRBJ2-7 few TRBV18 TRBD1 CASSRDRGFSEQYF TGTGCCAGCTCACGGGACAGGGGGTTCTCCGAGCAGTACTTC
TRBJ2-5 NA TRBV24-1 TRBD1 CATSDGSGGRGTKTQYF TGTGCCACCAGTGATGGATCAGGGGGCCGGGGGACGAAGACCCAGTACTTC
TRBJ2-5 NA TRBV27 TRBD1 CASSLQGAPGQETQYF TGTGCCAGCAGTTTACAGGGGGCGCCAGGCCAAGAGACCCAGTACTTC
TRBJ2-7 NA TRBV3-1 NA CASSQAPMAASYEQYF TGTGCCAGCAGCCAAGCGCCCATGGCCGCTTCCTACGAGCAGTACTTC
TRBJ2-7 NA TRBV7-2 NA CASSLEVSRGEQYF TGTGCCAGCAGCTTAGAGGTCAGCCGGGGCGAGCAGTACTTC
TRBJ2-3 NA TRBV4-1 TRBD2 CASSQELGGLAGDTQYF TGCGCCAGCAGCCAAGAGTTGGGGGGACTAGCAGGGGATACGCAGTATTTT
TRBJ2-7 few TRBV20-1 TRBD1 CSAFNPDRGPYEQYF TGCAGTGCTTTCAACCCTGACAGGGGGCCCTACGAGCAGTACTTC
TRBJ2-1 few TRBV29-1 NA CSVGKGPNEQFF TGCAGCGTAGGGAAAGGGCCGAATGAGCAGTTCTTC
TRBJ2-1 NA TRBV29-1 TRBD2 CSGRLAGGYNEQFF TGCAGCGGGAGACTAGCGGGAGGTTACAATGAGCAGTTCTTC
TRBJ1-1 NA TRBV12-3/TRBV12-4 NA CASSRQDFGEAFF TGTGCCAGCAGTAGACAGGACTTCGGCGAAGCTTTCTTT
TRBJ1-6 NA TRBV2 NA CASSGTRATLHF TGTGCCAGCAGTGGGACCCGGGCCACCCTCCACTTT
TRBJ2-3 NA TRBV6-2/TRBV6-3 NA CASSKDQRTDTQYF TGTGCCAGCAGCAAGGACCAGCGCACAGATACGCAGTATTTT
TRBJ2-5 many TRBV5-4 NA CASSLGQNQETQYF TGTGCCAGCAGCTTGGGTCAGAACCAAGAGACCCAGTACTTC
TRBJ1-5 few TRBV4-1 NA CASSQDNRGNQPQHF TGCGCCAGCAGCCAAGATAACCGGGGCAATCAGCCCCAGCATTTT
TRBJ1-5 few TRBV12-3/TRBV12-4 NA CASSLGAGAQHF TGTGCCAGCAGTTTAGGGGCGGGGGCCCAGCATTTT
TRBJ2-7 NA TRBV6-2/TRBV6-3 TRBD1 CASRDRSHSYEQYF TGTGCCAGCAGGGACAGGTCGCACTCCTACGAGCAGTACTTC
TRBJ1-6 few TRBV7-2 TRBD1 CASSLSRQGGRDSPLHF TGTGCCAGCAGCTTATCTCGACAGGGCGGGAGGGATTCACCCCTCCACTTT
TRBJ1-6 few TRBV6-2/TRBV6-3 NA CASSYVPGNSPLHF TGTGCCAGCAGTTACGTTCCAGGAAATTCACCCCTCCACTTT
TRBJ1-5 NA TRBV7-9 TRBD1 CASSSGTGPNQPQHF TGTGCCAGCAGCTCAGGGACAGGGCCTAATCAGCCCCAGCATTTT
TRBJ2-3 few TRBV10-2 NA CASSVDPDTQYF TGCGCCAGCAGTGTGGACCCAGATACGCAGTATTTT
TRBJ2-2 many TRBV7-2 TRBD1 CASSRTGNTGELFF TGTGCCAGCAGCCGGACAGGGAACACCGGGGAGCTGTTTTTT
TRBJ1-2 NA TRBV7-9 NA CASSLASRVGGYTF TGTGCCAGCAGCTTAGCGTCCAGGGTTGGTGGCTACACCTTC
TRBJ1-1 NA TRBV10-2 NA CASIGAQGEAFF TGCGCCAGCATTGGAGCGCAGGGTGAAGCTTTCTTT
TRBJ1-5 NA TRBV20-1 NA CSATTRGGTPNQPQHF TGCAGTGCTACCACCCGCGGAGGGACCCCCAATCAGCCCCAGCATTTT
TRBJ1-1 few TRBV20-1 NA CSARVGLNTEAFF TGCAGTGCTAGAGTGGGCCTGAACACTGAAGCTTTCTTT
TRBJ2-3 NA TRBV7-2 NA CASSLGWGVGTQYF TGTGCCAGCAGCTTAGGTTGGGGGGTCGGCACGCAGTATTTT
TRBJ1-4 NA TRBV7-6 NA CASSSYGGADEKLFF TGTGCCAGCAGTTCCTATGGTGGGGCGGACGAAAAACTGTTTTTT
TRBJ1-5 NA TRBV20-1 NA CSASIGKGQPQHF TGCAGTGCTAGTATAGGGAAGGGACAGCCCCAGCATTTT
TRBJ1-3 NA TRBV5-5 NA CASSTGHTTSGNTIYF TGTGCCAGCAGCACCGGACACACCACCTCTGGAAACACCATATATTTT
TRBJ2-3 few TRBV12-3/TRBV12-4 TRBD2 CASRSGTSGRSRDTQYF TGTGCCAGCAGATCCGGGACTAGCGGGAGAAGTAGGGATACGCAGTATTTT
TRBJ2-7 once TRBV5-1 TRBD1 CASSPYRGGYEQYF TGCGCCAGCAGCCCATACAGGGGCGGCTACGAGCAGTACTTC
TRBJ2-2 NA TRBV29-1 TRBD1 CSVEGQGSTGELFF TGCAGCGTTGAGGGACAGGGTAGCACCGGGGAGCTGTTTTTT
TRBJ2-1 few TRBV10-3 TRBD2 CAISETGLAGEQFF TGTGCCATCAGTGAGACAGGACTAGCGGGGGAGCAGTTCTTC
TRBJ1-2 few TRBV5-1 NA CASSLGPLDYGYTF TGCGCCAGCAGCTTGGGCCCGCTAGACTATGGCTACACCTTC
TRBJ2-1 many TRBV12-3/TRBV12-4 NA CASRDPGLSSYNEQFF TGTGCCAGCAGGGACCCGGGACTGAGCTCCTACAATGAGCAGTTCTTC
TRBJ1-5 few TRBV10-3 NA CAISETDQPQHF TGTGCCATCAGTGAGACGGATCAGCCCCAGCATTTT
TRBJ1-6 NA TRBV5-1 NA CASSLGKGGDSPLHF TGCGCCAGCAGCTTGGGAAAGGGCGGGGATTCACCCCTCCACTTT